Following are 14 T cell receptor beta chains from one sample sequenced in a study of blood T cell repertoires in COVID-19. Measured with immunoSEQ multiplex PCR; TCRdb has only the in-frame clones, and not every one. The sample lists approximately 50,000 clones, 80% to 90% seen once, with less than 2.5% in the top ten. Sample: peripheral blood. The receptors were gathered from a human donor in a cohort sampled during active COVID-19.

The rearrangement joins TRBV19 to TRBJ2-3; D gene unclear. The germline V and J ends were trimmed by 5 bases and 4 bases, with 10 bases remaining between them. The V gene's germline CDR1 is LNHDA and CDR2 SQIVND (reference sequence). This CDR3 is 13 amino acids long. CDR3 DNA: TGTGCCAGTAGTGCCCGGTTAGCAGATACGCAGTATTTT. It yields the protein CASSARLADTQYF.

The V call is TRBV19, the J call TRBJ1-1; 10 nucleotides agree with TRBD1. The CDR3 has 16 residues. Trimming took 3 bases from V and 0 from J; bases not matched to a gene: 4. Per the germline V gene, CDR1 is LNHDA and CDR2 is SQIVND (reference sequence). The CDR3 reads CASSMLGQGMNTEAFF. The CDR3 region has the DNA TGTGCCAGTAGTATGTTGGGACAGGGGATGAACACTGAAGCTTTCTTT.

The V and J genes are TRBV7-8 and TRBJ1-2; TRBD1 matches at 7 bases. Per the germline V gene, CDR1 is SGHVS and CDR2 is FQNEAQ. Trimming at V came to 1 base and at J to 3 bases, leaving 2 bases not matched to a gene. There are 14 residues in the CDR3. The CDR3 spells CASSLGQGDYGYTF. DNA of the CDR3: TGTGCCAGCAGCTTAGGACAGGGCGACTATGGCTACACCTTC.

The chain joins TRBV28 to TRBJ2-4; 9 positions agree with TRBD2. The CDR3 is 16 amino acids. In germline, CDR1 is MDHEN, CDR2 SYDVKM. The junction had 8 bases not matched to a gene; V was cut back by 3 bases and J by 5 bases. CDR3 in amino acids: CASSLGGGRAQNIQYF. CDR3 DNA sequence: TGTGCCAGCAGTTTGGGGGGCGGGAGGGCCCAAAACATTCAGTACTTC.

The CDR3 here is CASRGGWNQPQHF. The CDR3, as DNA: TGTGCCAGTAGGGGGGGGTGGAATCAGCCCCAGCATTTT. The chain recombines TRBV19 with TRBJ1-5; D perhaps matches TRBD1 (5 bases). V was shortened by 6 bases and J by 4 bases, with 10 bases between the two germline ends. This CDR3 region has 13 residues. In germline, CDR1 is LNHDA, CDR2 SQIVND (reference sequence).

The chain links TRBV15 to TRBJ2-7, with 8 bases identical to TRBD2. CDR3 length: 16 residues. Trimming at V came to 1 base and at J to 2 bases, leaving 7 bases not matched to a gene. CDR1 LNHNV and CDR2 YYDKDF come from the germline V gene (reference sequence). Written as DNA, the CDR3 is TGTGCCACCAGCAGAGGGGGCGATAGCGGGGCCTACGAGCAGTACTTC. Translation: CATSRGGDSGAYEQYF.

J is TRBJ2-7 and V is TRBV10-1, with TRBD2 identical over 8 bases. Per the germline V gene, CDR1 is WNHNN and CDR2 is SYGVQD (reference sequence). This CDR3 has 18 amino acids. Germline trimming cut 0 bases from V and 3 bases from J; bases unmatched to any gene: 13. As DNA, the CDR3 is TGCGCCAGCAGTGAGTCAGCTTTGGGCGAGGCGGGGGGCTACGAGCAGTACTTC. This codes for CASSESALGEAGGYEQYF.

This clone occurred once. The V gene is TRBV9, the J gene TRBJ1-1; D might be TRBD1 (6 bases). Germline V gene sequence: CDR1 SGDLS, CDR2 YYNGEE. The CDR3 runs to 17 residues. V lost 3 bases to trimming and J lost 6 bases, with 24 bases between them. CDR3 residues: CASSASGSTGKWSEAFF. The CDR3 region has the DNA TGTGCCAGCAGCGCCTCTGGGTCTACAGGGAAATGGTCTGAAGCTTTCTTT.

V and J are TRBV28 and TRBJ2-7, with a tentative D call TRBD1 (5 bases). Trimming pared 3 bases from V and 1 base from J, leaving 16 bases between. Germline V gene lookup returns CDR1 MDHEN and CDR2 SYDVKM. The CDR3 has 16 amino acids. CDR3 coding DNA: TGTGCCAGCAGTTTTCTTTGGTCGGCAGGGTCCTACGAGCAGTACTTC. The encoded protein is CASSFLWSAGSYEQYF.

This CDR3 reads CASSSSTDTQYF. Here the CDR3 DNA reads TGTGCCAGCAGCTCGTCGACAGATACGCAGTATTTT. The chain uses TRBV9 and TRBJ2-3; unclear D gene. Germline V gene lookup returns CDR1 SGDLS and CDR2 YYNGEE. V lost 4 bases to trimming and J lost 3 bases, with 6 bases between them. The CDR3 covers 12 residues.

The chain employs TRBV19 and TRBJ2-3, with a weak D call TRBD2 (6 bases). The CDR3 loop spans 16 amino acids. Germline V gene lookup returns CDR1 LNHDA and CDR2 SQIVND (reference sequence). Trimming removed 6 bases at V and 2 bases at J, with 18 bases between. CDR3 in amino acids: CASSKPGLRSTDTQYF. The CDR3 DNA is TGTGCCAGTAGCAAACCGGGACTCCGATCCACAGATACGCAGTATTTT.

This chain joins TRBV10-3 and TRBJ2-2; 10 nucleotides line up with TRBD1. This CDR3 region has 14 residues. The germline CDR1 and CDR2 sequences are ENHRY and SYGVKD. V shed 7 bases, J shed 6 bases, and the junction held 5 bases outside the gene matches. DNA for the CDR3: TGTGCCATCACTCCGGACAGGGGGTCCGGGGAGCTGTTTTTT. Amino acid sequence: CAITPDRGSGELFF.

The rearrangement uses TRBV28 and TRBJ2-2, with D unresolved. Deletions cut 3 bases from V and 8 bases from J, with 19 bases between. Germline CDR1 and CDR2: MDHEN and SYDVKM. The CDR3 is 16 amino acids. DNA of the CDR3: TGTGCCAGCAGTTTTGGTGCGAACATAGACTGGGGGGAGCTGTTTTTT. Its translation: CASSFGANIDWGELFF.

The chain uses TRBV18 and TRBJ2-1; the D gene is possibly TRBD1 (5 bases). The CDR3 totals 18 residues. Per germline, CDR1 KGHSH and CDR2 LQKENI. Between the trimmed V and J ends, which lost 8 bases and 7 bases, there was a span of 30 bases. CDR3 coding DNA: TGTGCCAGCCACCGCGAGCAGGGCGTATTCGCCAAATCTAATGAGCAGTTCTTC. Protein sequence: CASHREQGVFAKSNEQFF.